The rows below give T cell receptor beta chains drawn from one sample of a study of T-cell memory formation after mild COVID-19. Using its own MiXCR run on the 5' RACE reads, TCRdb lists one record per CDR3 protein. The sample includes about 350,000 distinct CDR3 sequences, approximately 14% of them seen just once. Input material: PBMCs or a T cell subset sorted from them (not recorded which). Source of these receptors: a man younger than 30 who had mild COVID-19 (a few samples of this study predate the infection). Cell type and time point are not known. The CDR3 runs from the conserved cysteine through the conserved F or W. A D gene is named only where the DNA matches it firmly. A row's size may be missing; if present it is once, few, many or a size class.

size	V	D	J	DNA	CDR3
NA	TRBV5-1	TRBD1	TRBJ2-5	TGCGCCAGCAGCCCCTCGACAGGGCGGGAGACCCAGTACTTC	CASSPSTGRETQYF
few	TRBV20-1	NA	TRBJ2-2	TGCAGTGCTAGAGATGTGAGGGCAGGGCTGAACACCGGGGAGCTGTTTTTT	CSARDVRAGLNTGELFF
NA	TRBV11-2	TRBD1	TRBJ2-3	TGTGCCAGCAGCTCAAGGGGAGGGACAGGGGCCGCAGATACGCAGTATTTT	CASSSRGGTGAADTQYF
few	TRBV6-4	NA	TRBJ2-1	TGTGCCAGCAACCCTGAGGGGGGAAGCTCCTACAATGAGCAGTTCTTC	CASNPEGGSSYNEQFF
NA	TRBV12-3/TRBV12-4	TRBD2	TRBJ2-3	TGTGCCAGCAGCCCCTTTAGCGGGGGTCCAGATACGCAGTATTTT	CASSPFSGGPDTQYF
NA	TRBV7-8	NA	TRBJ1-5	TGTGCCAGCAGCTTATCAGGCATAATGTATCAGCCCCAGCATTTT	CASSLSGIMYQPQHF
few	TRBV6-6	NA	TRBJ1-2	TGTGCCAGCAGTGGTCGCAGGGAATTAGGTGGCTACACCTTC	CASSGRRELGGYTF
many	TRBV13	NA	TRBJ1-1	TGTGCCAGCAGCTTATTGAGGGGCCCTGAAGCTTTCTTT	CASSLLRGPEAFF
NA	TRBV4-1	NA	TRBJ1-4	TGCGCCAGCAGCCAGCCCTCAGGACCGGGGGAGGGAAAACTGTTTTTT	CASSQPSGPGEGKLFF
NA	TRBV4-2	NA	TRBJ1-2	TGTGCCAGCAGCCAAGATGTCGGGACGGGTGGCTACACCTTC	CASSQDVGTGGYTF
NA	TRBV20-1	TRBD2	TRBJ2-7	TGCAGTGCTAGGCTCGGGCGGGGGTTGGGGCAGTACTTC	CSARLGRGLGQYF
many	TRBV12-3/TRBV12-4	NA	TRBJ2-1	TGTGCCAGCAGTTTAAGGGTAAACAATGAGCAGTTCTTC	CASSLRVNNEQFF
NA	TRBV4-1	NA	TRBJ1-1	TGCGCCAGCAGCCTACGGACAGCGTTTCTGAACACTGAAGCTTTCTTT	CASSLRTAFLNTEAFF
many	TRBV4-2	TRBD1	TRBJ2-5	TGTGCCAGCAGCCAAGAGGCATCGGGACAGGGATTACAAGAGACCCAGTACTTC	CASSQEASGQGLQETQYF
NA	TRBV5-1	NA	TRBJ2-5	TGCGCCAGCAGCTTGGTGGTTCGTAACAGACAAGAGACCCAGTACTTC	CASSLVVRNRQETQYF
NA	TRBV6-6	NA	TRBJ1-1	TGTGCCAGCAGTTCCAGAGACAAGGGGAACACTGAAGCTTTCTTT	CASSSRDKGNTEAFF
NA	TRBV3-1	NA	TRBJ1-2	TGTGCCAGCAGCCAAGTCGGAGGAGACTATGGCTACACCTTC	CASSQVGGDYGYTF
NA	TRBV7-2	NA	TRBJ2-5	TGTGCCAGCAGCTTTAGGCCTAGCTTACCTCAAGAGACCCAGTACTTC	CASSFRPSLPQETQYF
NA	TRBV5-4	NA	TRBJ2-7	TGTGCCAGCAGCCCACATCCGACCTCCTACGAGCAGTACTTC	CASSPHPTSYEQYF
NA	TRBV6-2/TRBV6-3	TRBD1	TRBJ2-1	TGTGCCAGCAGTGACGGACAGGGGGGAGGGAATGAGCAGTTCTTC	CASSDGQGGGNEQFF
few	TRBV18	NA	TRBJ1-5	TGTGCCAGCTCACCACGGATGACCAATCAGCCCCAGCATTTT	CASSPRMTNQPQHF
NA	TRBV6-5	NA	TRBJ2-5	TGTGCCAGCAGTACCCCACCCCAGTTCGGGCAAGAGACCCAGTACTTC	CASSTPPQFGQETQYF
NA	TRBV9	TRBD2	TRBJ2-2	TGTGCCAGCAGCTCGGGACTAGGATCAACCGGGGAGCTGTTTTTT	CASSSGLGSTGELFF
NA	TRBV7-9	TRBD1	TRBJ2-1	TGTGCCAGCAGCCGGCCGAAGACAGGGGATTCCTACAATGAGCAGTTCTTC	CASSRPKTGDSYNEQFF
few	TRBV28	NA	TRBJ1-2	TGTGCCAGCAGTCCTTATACAGGGAATCTCGCCTATGGCTACACCTTC	CASSPYTGNLAYGYTF
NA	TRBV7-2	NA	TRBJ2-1	TGTGCCAGCAGCCCTAAAGGTGGCTCCTACAATGAGCAGTTCTTC	CASSPKGGSYNEQFF
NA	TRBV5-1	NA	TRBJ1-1	TGCGCCAGCCGCATATGGGGGTGGGACACTGAAGCTTTCTTT	CASRIWGWDTEAFF
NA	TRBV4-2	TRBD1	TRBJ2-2	TGTGCCAGCAGCCACGGACAGGGGGCGGTCTATACCGGGGAGCTGTTTTTT	CASSHGQGAVYTGELFF
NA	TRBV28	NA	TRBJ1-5	TGTGCCAGCAGTTGGCCGGGACACGCGAATCAGCCCCAGCATTTT	CASSWPGHANQPQHF
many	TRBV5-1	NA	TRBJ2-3	TGCGCCAGCAGTTACGGGGCCACAGATACGCAGTATTTT	CASSYGATDTQYF
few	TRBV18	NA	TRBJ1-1	TGTGCCAGCTCGCCGGGGAATCTGAACACTGAAGCTTTCTTT	CASSPGNLNTEAFF
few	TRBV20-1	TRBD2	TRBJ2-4	TGCAGTGCTAGAGATCCGGGGGGGCTGAACATTCAGTACTTC	CSARDPGGLNIQYF
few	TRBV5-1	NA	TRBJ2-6	TGCGCCAGCAGCTGGGGGAATGCTGGGGCCAACGTCCTGACTTTC	CASSWGNAGANVLTF
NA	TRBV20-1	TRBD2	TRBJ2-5	TGCAGTGCTAGTCCGGGGGGGAACCAAGAGACCCAGTACTTC	CSASPGGNQETQYF
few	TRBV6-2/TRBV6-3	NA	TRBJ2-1	TGTGCCAGCAGTTCTTTATCTCCGGGGGTGGATGAGCAGTTCTTC	CASSSLSPGVDEQFF
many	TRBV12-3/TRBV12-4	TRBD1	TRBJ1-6	TGTGCCAGCAGCCAAACAGGGGGATCACCCCTCCACTTT	CASSQTGGSPLHF
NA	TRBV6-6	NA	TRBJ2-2	TGTGCCAGCAGTCGTGACAGGACCGGGGAGCTGTTTTTT	CASSRDRTGELFF
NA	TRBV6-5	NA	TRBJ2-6	TGTGCCAGCAGGGCCTCAAACTCTGGGGCCAACGTCCTGACTTTC	CASRASNSGANVLTF
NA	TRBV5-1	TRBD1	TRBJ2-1	TGCGCCAGCAGCTTAGTTACCGGGACAGGGTCCTACAATGAGCAGTTCTTC	CASSLVTGTGSYNEQFF
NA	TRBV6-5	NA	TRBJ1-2	TGTGCCAGCAGTTACAAAGGAAGGGCTAACTATGGCTACACCTTC	CASSYKGRANYGYTF
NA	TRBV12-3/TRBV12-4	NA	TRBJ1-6	TGTGCCAGCAGTGATGGCGGAAGCAATAATTCACCCCTCCACTTT	CASSDGGSNNSPLHF
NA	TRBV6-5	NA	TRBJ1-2	TGTGCCAGCAGTTACGGTGGCGAATATGGCTACACCTTC	CASSYGGEYGYTF
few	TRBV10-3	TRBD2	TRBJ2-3	TGTGCCATCAGTACTGTAGCGGGGGACCACACAGATACGCAGTATTTT	CAISTVAGDHTDTQYF
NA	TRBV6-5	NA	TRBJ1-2	TGTGCCAGCAGTTACTCAGGGGGGGCAGGGAACTATGGCTACACCTTC	CASSYSGGAGNYGYTF
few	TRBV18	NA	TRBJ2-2	TGTGCCAGCTCACCAGTGACAGGCAACACCGGGGAGCTGTTTTTT	CASSPVTGNTGELFF
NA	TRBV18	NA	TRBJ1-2	TGTGCCAGCTCACGAGACCACAGTAGCGGCTACACCTTC	CASSRDHSSGYTF
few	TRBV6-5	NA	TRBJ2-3	TGTGCCAGCCGAAAGGCCGGAGATACGCAGTATTTT	CASRKAGDTQYF
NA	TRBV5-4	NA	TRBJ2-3	TGTGCCAGCAGCTTTAAGGACCGAGTTACAGATACGCAGTATTTT	CASSFKDRVTDTQYF